These T cell receptor beta chains were read from a single sample in a study of blood T cell repertoires in COVID-19. The assay was immunoSEQ multiplex PCR, and TCRdb's table has in-frame clones only and misses some. The profile shows a few hundred thousand clones, 91% of them singletons. Material for sequencing was PBMCs or T cells enriched from blood (not recorded which). Receptors were obtained from a human donor in a cohort exposed to, infected with or recovered from COVID-19 (not recorded which). The donor label of this sample is uncertain. The CDR3 runs from the conserved cysteine through the conserved F or W. The D gene is left open where the match is weak. Size is stated for part of the rows, as once, few or many counts, or as a class when the clone is expanded.

CDR3 length	D gene	V gene	clone size	J gene	CDR3 protein	CDR3 DNA
14	.	TRBV9	.	TRBJ1-3	CASSVDSSGNTIYF	TGTGCCAGCAGCGTAGACTCTTCTGGAAACACCATATATTTT
17	TRBD2	TRBV5-1	.	TRBJ2-5	CASSPLPSGGRQETQYF	TGCGCCAGCAGCCCTCTCCCTAGCGGGGGGCGTCAAGAGACCCAGTACTTC
11	.	TRBV29-1	.	TRBJ1-1	CSVVRNTEAFF	TGCAGCGTCGTCAGGAACACTGAAGCTTTCTTT
16	.	TRBV9	.	TRBJ2-3	CASSVDRWAGTDTQYF	TGTGCCAGCAGCGTAGATAGGTGGGCCGGCACAGATACGCAGTATTTT
11	.	TRBV30	.	TRBJ1-2	CAWSEAVGYTF	TGTGCCTGGAGTGAAGCGGTTGGCTACACCTTC
15	.	TRBV27	.	TRBJ1-6	CASSFGQIYNSPLHF	TGTGCCAGCAGTTTCGGACAGATTTATAATTCACCCCTCCACTTT
16	.	TRBV27	.	TRBJ2-3	CASSFEGDSSTDTQYF	TGTGCCAGCAGTTTCGAAGGGGACTCTAGCACAGATACGCAGTATTTT
15	.	TRBV11-2	.	TRBJ1-2	CASSPISDWSGGYTF	TGTGCCAGCAGCCCGATCTCCGACTGGTCTGGGGGCTACACCTTC
13	.	TRBV10-3	.	TRBJ1-1	CAISTTQNTEAFF	TGTGCCATCAGCACGACTCAGAACACTGAAGCTTTCTTT
19	TRBD1	TRBV27	.	TRBJ1-1	CASDYREYRGSEGYTEAFF	TGTGCCAGCGATTACCGAGAATACAGGGGATCGGAGGGGTACACTGAAGCTTTCTTT
15	.	TRBV5-6	.	TRBJ1-4	CASSLGQGTNEKLFF	TGTGCCAGCAGCTTGGGGCAGGGGACTAATGAAAAACTGTTTTTT
15	TRBD1	TRBV6-5	.	TRBJ2-1	CASSLDRGSGNEQFF	TGTGCCAGCAGCCTCGACAGGGGGTCGGGCAATGAGCAGTTCTTC
12	TRBD1	TRBV20-1	once	TRBJ2-3	CSASLGTGVEYF	TGCAGTGCTAGTTTAGGGACAGGGGTTGAGTATTTT
13	TRBD2	TRBV20-1	.	TRBJ2-4	CSASSGGADIQYF	TGCAGTGCTAGTAGCGGGGGGGCCGACATTCAGTACTTC
16	TRBD2	TRBV5-4	.	TRBJ2-3	CASSLKLAGGADTQYF	TGTGCCAGCAGCTTGAAACTAGCGGGGGGTGCCGATACGCAGTATTTT
15	.	TRBV3-1/TRBV3-2	.	TRBJ1-2	CASSQDLAGRDGYTF	TGTGCCAGCAGCCAAGATCTTGCGGGGCGGGATGGCTACACCTTC
15	TRBD1	TRBV18	once	TRBJ1-1	CASSYGQGADTEAFF	TGTGCCAGCTCATACGGACAGGGGGCGGACACTGAAGCTTTCTTT
16	TRBD1	TRBV19	.	TRBJ1-5	CASTTTGTARDQPQHF	TGTGCCAGTACCACAACCGGGACAGCAAGAGATCAGCCCCAGCATTTT
11	.	TRBV20-1	.	TRBJ2-5	CSARVSNAQYF	TGCAGTGCTAGAGTATCTAATGCCCAGTACTTC
18	TRBD1	TRBV2	few	TRBJ2-6	CASSEAQGIPSGANVLTF	TGTGCCAGCAGTGAAGCACAGGGGATCCCCTCTGGGGCCAACGTCCTGACTTTC
13	.	TRBV12-3/TRBV12-4	.	TRBJ2-1	CASRPISYNEQFF	TGTGCCAGCAGACCTATCTCCTACAATGAGCAGTTCTTC
13	TRBD1	TRBV29-1	.	TRBJ2-7	CSAPRDRVYEQYF	TGCAGCGCACCCCGGGACAGGGTGTACGAGCAGTACTTC
16	TRBD1	TRBV5-1	.	TRBJ1-5	CASSLGDSNSNQPQHF	TGCGCCAGCAGCTTGGGGGACAGTAATAGCAATCAGCCCCAGCATTTT
13	.	TRBV6-5	.	TRBJ2-7	CASSYVQIYEQYF	TGTGCCAGCAGTTACGTTCAGATCTACGAGCAGTACTTC
15	TRBD1	TRBV19	.	TRBJ2-7	CASSRGTGGAYEQYF	TGTGCCAGTAGTAGGGGGACAGGGGGGGCCTACGAGCAGTACTTC
14	.	TRBV29-1	.	TRBJ1-1	CSVSGIVANTEAFF	TGCAGCGTTTCAGGGATTGTGGCTAACACTGAAGCTTTCTTT
14	TRBD1	TRBV9	.	TRBJ2-5	CASSGDRGRETQYF	TGTGCCAGCAGCGGTGACAGGGGTAGGGAGACCCAGTACTTC
14	.	TRBV6-2/TRBV6-3	.	TRBJ1-1	CASSYYVGGTEAFF	TGTGCCAGCAGTTACTATGTGGGGGGCACTGAAGCTTTCTTT
17	TRBD2	TRBV25-1	once	TRBJ2-3	CASSDPTSGAFTDTQYF	TGTGCCAGCAGTGACCCCACTAGCGGGGCCTTCACAGATACGCAGTATTTT
12	TRBD1	TRBV10-3	.	TRBJ2-7	CAIGQGDYEQYF	TGTGCCATAGGACAGGGGGATTACGAGCAGTACTTC
15	TRBD1	TRBV5-1	.	TRBJ1-6	CASSPGTGAYSPLHF	TGCGCCAGCAGCCCTGGGACAGGGGCCTATTCACCCCTCCACTTT